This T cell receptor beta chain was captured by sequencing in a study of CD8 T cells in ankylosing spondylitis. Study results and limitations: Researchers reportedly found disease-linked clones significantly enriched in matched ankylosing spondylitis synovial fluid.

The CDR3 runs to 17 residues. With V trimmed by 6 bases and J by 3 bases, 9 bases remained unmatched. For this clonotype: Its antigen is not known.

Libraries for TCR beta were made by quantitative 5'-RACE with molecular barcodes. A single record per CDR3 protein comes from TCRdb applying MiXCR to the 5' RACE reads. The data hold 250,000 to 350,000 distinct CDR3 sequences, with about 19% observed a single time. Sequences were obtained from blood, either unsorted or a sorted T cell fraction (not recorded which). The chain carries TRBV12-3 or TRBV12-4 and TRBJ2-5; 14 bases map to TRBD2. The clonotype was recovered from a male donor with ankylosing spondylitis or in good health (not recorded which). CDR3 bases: TGTGCCAGCAGGAGGGGCCTGACTAGCGGGAGGGAAGAGACCCAGTACTTC. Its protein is CASRRGLTSGREETQYF.